This T cell receptor (beta chain) was recovered during a study of identical twins. Notes on the study in general: Analyses of zero insertions could, in part, be confounded by invariant MAIT and iNKT cells. Alpha sequences out of frame and shared by twins had excess low generation probability. Whereas memory repertoires showed no such difference, abundant cord blood beta clonotypes carried fewer insertions.

Via MiXCR, TCRdb re-called the 5' RACE reads, giving one row per CDR3 protein. Among fewer than 500,000 distinct CDR3 sequences listed, around an eighth were seen once. There are many counts of this clonotype. Its antigen is as yet unknown. Everyone who donated was a healthy Caucasian. This CDR3 contains 11 residues. Germline V CDR1 and CDR2: ENHRY, SYGVKD. Trimming cost V 10 bases and J 5 bases, with 11 bases left between them. This sample also appeared in a second study, on yellow fever vaccine responses in identical twins.

This chain links TRBV10-3 with TRBJ2-5; perhaps D is TRBD1 or TRBD2 (6 bases each). This receptor was obtained from a woman between 18 and 29 years old in good health. Sequenced sample: CD4+ T cells sorted from blood. The CDR3 here is CATGGGETQYF. The CDR3 DNA reads TGTGCCACCGGGGGCGGGGAGACCCAGTACTTC.